Each of the 26 T cell receptor beta chains below was sequenced from the same sample in a study of cytomegalovirus exposure and HLA in healthy donors. With 60 Vbeta and 13 Jbeta primers, the PCR was carried out. Generated by immunoSEQ multiplex PCR, the TCRdb table keeps only in-frame clones and is missing some. The table shows roughly 97,000 clones, with roughly 79% occurring only once. The sample was PBMCs. These receptors all stem from a man between 60 and 70 years old in good health and CMV-seropositive.

The chain uses TRBV11-2 and TRBJ2-3; the match to TRBD1 covers 7 bases. With V trimmed by 4 bases and J by 2 bases, 6 bases remained unmatched. In germline, CDR1 is SGHAT, CDR2 FQNNGV. The CDR3 loop spans 15 amino acids. CDR3: CASSSYRGYTDTQYF. The CDR3 nucleotides are TGTGCCAGCAGCTCATACAGGGGCTACACAGATACGCAGTATTTT.

The chain carries TRBV25-1 and TRBJ2-7; 10 positions agree with TRBD1. This CDR3 spans 15 amino acids. V lost 9 bases and J lost 3; bases outside the gene matches: 11. Per the germline V gene, CDR1 is MGHDK and CDR2 is SYGVNS. CDR3 amino acids: CARVLKGQGSYEQYF. The DNA of the CDR3 is TGTGCCAGGGTCCTGAAGGGACAGGGGAGCTACGAGCAGTACTTC.

The chain couples TRBV19 to TRBJ2-2, with 10 bases lining up with TRBD1. The CDR3 extends over 16 amino acids. V was clipped by 6 bases and J by 4 bases; unmatched bases: 8. Per germline, CDR1 LNHDA and CDR2 SQIVND (reference sequence). The CDR3 loop is CASRKHDRGRTGELFF. The CDR3 bases are TGTGCCAGTAGGAAACACGACAGGGGGCGCACCGGGGAGCTGTTTTTT.

About this clone: The sample has other DNA sequences that encode this CDR3 too. This sequence joins TRBV5-1 and TRBJ2-5; 7 nucleotides agree with TRBD1. Germline CDR1 and CDR2: SGHRS and YFSETQ. This CDR3 is built from 15 residues. Germline trimming cut 0 bases from V and 2 bases from J; bases unmatched to any gene: 4. The CDR3 reads CASSLAGQSQETQYF. In DNA form, the CDR3 reads TGCGCCAGCAGCTTGGCGGGACAGTCGCAAGAGACCCAGTACTTC.

The V call is TRBV11-2, the J call TRBJ1-2; D is uncertain. The V end lost 0 bases, the J end lost 8 bases, and 10 bases lay between the germline ends. CDR3 length equals 13 residues. CDR1 is SGHAT, CDR2 FQNNGV, per germline. The CDR3 sequence is CASSLDQAGGYTF. CDR3 DNA sequence: TGTGCCAGCAGCTTAGACCAGGCTGGAGGCTACACCTTC.

CDR3 coding DNA: TGTGCCTGCACCCCGGGTGACAGTTATAGCAATCAGCCCCAGCATTTT. As protein: CACTPGDSYSNQPQHF. This chain links TRBV30 with TRBJ1-5, with D perhaps matching TRBD1 (5 bases). The length of the CDR3 is 16 residues. From germline, CDR1 is GTSNPN and CDR2 SVGIG (reference sequence). V dropped 6 bases and J dropped 0 bases, with 18 bases sitting between them.

This chain connects TRBV27 to TRBJ1-5, with 9 bases identical to TRBD1. Germline-derived CDR1 and CDR2 are MNHEY and SMNVEV (reference sequence). CDR3 length: 15 amino acids. Losses at the gene ends were 5 bases for V and 7 bases for J; bases not matched to a gene: 9. The CDR3 sequence: CASSPRDRVYQPQHF. In nucleotides, the CDR3 is TGTGCCAGCAGTCCCCGGGACAGGGTCTACCAGCCCCAGCATTTT.

V usage is TRBV5-4 and J usage is TRBJ1-2; possible D gene TRBD1, 5 bases. Germline V lookup: CDR1 SGHNT, CDR2 YYREEE (reference sequence). The CDR3 covers 15 residues. Trimming stripped 0 bases from V and 4 bases from J, with 13 bases between. This chain's CDR3 is CASSLAQGLIYGYTF. As DNA, the CDR3 is TGTGCCAGCAGCTTGGCCCAGGGATTGATCTATGGCTACACCTTC.

This chain's CDR3 is CASSLKGQGWTVYF. In DNA, the CDR3 is TGTGCCAGCAGTTTAAAGGGGCAGGGTTGGACCGTTTATTTT. This sequence joins TRBV28 and TRBJ1-3; the D gene is possibly TRBD1 (5 bases). Trimming took off 2 bases at V and 16 bases at J, with 21 bases between the two ends. The CDR3 extends over 14 amino acids. Germline lookup yields CDR1 MDHEN and CDR2 SYDVKM.

This clone turned up a few times. The genes are TRBV6-6 and TRBJ1-1; 9 bases fit TRBD1. The CDR3 covers 14 residues. V dropped 5 bases and J dropped 7; count of bases not matched to a gene: 8. In germline, CDR1 is MNHNY, CDR2 SVGAGI (reference sequence). CDR3 region: CASSQASGQGEAFF. The CDR3 DNA reads as TGTGCCAGCAGTCAGGCCTCGGGACAGGGTGAAGCTTTCTTT.

The rearrangement joins TRBV7-9 to TRBJ2-5; perhaps TRBD2 as D (6 bases). This CDR3 has 14 residues. Trimming pared 5 bases from V and 1 base from J, leaving 11 bases between. CDR1 and CDR2 from the germline V gene are SEHNR and FQNEAQ (reference sequence). CDR3 protein: CASSPRGSQETQYF. As DNA, the CDR3 is TGTGCCAGCAGCCCCCGGGGGTCCCAAGAGACCCAGTACTTC.

The V and J genes are TRBV7-2 and TRBJ2-5; tentatively, D is TRBD1 (6 bases). Judging by the DNA end, TRBJ2-7 fits better; the J call may be wrong. The V gene's germline CDR1 is SGHTA and CDR2 FQGNSA. The CDR3 has 14 amino acids. CDR3 DNA sequence: TGTGCCAGCAGCTTAGTAACAGGGTTCTACGAGCAGTACTTC. Translating gives CASSLVTGFYEQYF.

In its sample, this clone was seen a few times. V and J are TRBV10-3 and TRBJ1-1; TRBD1 agrees at 7 bases. Germline assignment: CDR1 ENHRY and CDR2 SYGVKD. V dropped 4 bases and J dropped 4; count of bases not matched to a gene: 6. The CDR3 spans 14 residues. For the CDR3, the DNA is TGTGCCATCAGTGGACAGGGAGTTCGCACTGAAGCTTTCTTT. Amino acids: CAISGQGVRTEAFF.

This chain uses TRBV7-2 with TRBJ1-1; 7 bases align to TRBD1. Trimming cost V 5 bases and J 0 bases; bases outside gene matches: 6. In germline, CDR1 is SGHTA, CDR2 FQGNSA. This CDR3 spans 15 amino acids. CDR3 loop: CASSVGQSMNTEAFF. DNA of the CDR3: TGTGCCAGCAGCGTGGGACAGTCCATGAACACTGAAGCTTTCTTT.

In this sample, this clone turned up a few times. Here the CDR3 reads CAWRGGSLRGGIGTDTQYF. The CDR3 bases are TGTGCCTGGAGGGGAGGTTCTTTGCGGGGGGGCATCGGGACAGATACGCAGTATTTT. The rearrangement uses TRBV30 and TRBJ2-3, with 9 bases identical to TRBD2. V trimming: 3 bases; J trimming: 3 bases; junction bases outside the gene matches: 19. Germline values: CDR1 GTSNPN, CDR2 SVGIG (reference sequence). There are 19 residues in the CDR3. Using reference TRBV30 and TRBJ2-3 for the parts outside the CDR3, the full variable domain is SQTIHQWPATLVQPVGSPLSLECTVEGTSNPNLYWYRQAAGRGLQLLFYSVGIGQISSEVPQNLSASRPQDRQFILSSKKLLLSDSGFYLCAWRGGSLRGGIGTDTQYFGPGTRLTVL.

This clone turned up a few times. Additional DNA sequences in this sample encode the identical CDR3. The J gene is TRBJ2-6, the V gene TRBV6-1; D is unclear. Trimming stripped 0 bases from V and 4 bases from J, with 4 bases between. The length of the CDR3 is 14 residues. Germline V lookup: CDR1 MNHNS, CDR2 SASEGT. This chain's CDR3 is CASSEALGANVLTF. The CDR3 nucleotides are TGTGCCAGCAGTGAAGCATTAGGGGCCAACGTCCTGACTTTC.

V and J are TRBV11-2 and TRBJ2-1; D unclear. V was trimmed by 5 bases and J by 0 bases, leaving 11 bases between them. Per germline, CDR1 SGHAT and CDR2 FQNNGV. The CDR3 length is 15 residues. The CDR3 DNA reads as TGTGCCAGCAGCATTGGTAGGAGCTCCTACAATGAGCAGTTCTTC. It is translated as CASSIGRSSYNEQFF.

V gene TRBV18 combines with J gene TRBJ1-6; TRBD1 agrees at 7 bases. Germline-derived CDR1 and CDR2 are KGHSH and LQKENI. V shed 6 bases and J 10 bases; nucleotides not matched to a gene: 12. The CDR3 covers 15 residues. The CDR3 spells CASSQATGDRSPLHF. The CDR3 DNA sequence: TGTGCCAGCTCCCAGGCAACAGGGGATAGGTCACCCCTCCACTTT.

V is TRBV7-2 and J is TRBJ2-3; 11 nucleotides line up with TRBD2. V shed 7 bases, J shed 3 bases, and the junction held 3 bases outside the gene matches. CDR1 and CDR2 from the germline V gene are SGHTA and FQGNSA. The CDR3 has 14 amino acids. The CDR3 loop reads CASKLAGGTDTQYF. The CDR3 DNA sequence: TGTGCCAGCAAATTAGCGGGAGGGACAGATACGCAGTATTTT.

V is TRBV6-5 and J is TRBJ2-5; possibly TRBD2 for D (7 bases). Germline-derived CDR1 and CDR2 are MNHEY and SVGAGI. V was clipped by 2 bases and J by 4 bases, with 8 bases between them. The CDR3 sequence is 13 residues long. Written as DNA, the CDR3 is TGTGCCAGCAGTTACAGGGGGGGAGAGACCCAGTACTTC. Its translation is CASSYRGGETQYF.

The rearrangement joins TRBV5-8 to TRBJ1-3, with TRBD1 as a possible D gene (5 bases). V dropped 3 bases and J dropped 2 bases, with 12 bases sitting between them. The germline CDR1 and CDR2 sequences are SGHTS and YDEGEE. This CDR3 region has 15 residues. The CDR3 sequence: CASSSGLRPGNTIYF. The CDR3 region has the DNA TGTGCCAGCAGCTCGGGACTGAGGCCTGGAAACACCATATATTTT. Full variable domain (rest looked up from reference TRBV5-8 and TRBJ1-3): EAGVTQSPTHLIKTRGQQATLRCSPISGHTSVYWYQQALGLGLQFLLWYDEGEERNRGNFPPRFSGRQFPNYSSELNVNALELEDSALYLCASSSGLRPGNTIYFGEGSWLTVV.

The gene calls are TRBV10-3 and TRBJ1-6, with D hard to call. Germline CDR1 ENHRY, CDR2 SYGVKD. The CDR3 length is 18 residues. V was shortened by 6 bases and J by 4 bases, with 22 bases between the two germline ends. CDR3 bases: TGTGCCATCAGATCAACAGAAGGCCAGTCATCATATAATTCACCCCTCCACTTT. This codes for CAIRSTEGQSSYNSPLHF.

The gene calls are TRBV28 and TRBJ1-2; 8 positions match TRBD1. The CDR3 length is 15 residues. With V trimmed by 1 base and J by 3 bases, 4 bases remained unmatched. In germline, CDR1 is MDHEN, CDR2 SYDVKM. CDR3 in DNA: TGTGCCAGCAGTTTATCAGGGACAGGTCACTATGGCTACACCTTC. It encodes CASSLSGTGHYGYTF.

This chain connects TRBV6-5 to TRBJ1-3; D is unresolved. The germline CDR1 and CDR2 sequences are MNHEY and SVGAGI. V was trimmed by 2 bases and J by 0 bases, leaving 11 bases between them. The CDR3 contains 16 residues. The CDR3 protein is CASSYARPGSGNTIYF. DNA for the CDR3: TGTGCCAGCAGTTACGCCAGACCGGGCTCTGGAAACACCATATATTTT.

V and J are TRBV29-1 and TRBJ2-7, with 7 bases identical to TRBD2. The V gene's germline CDR1 is SQVTM and CDR2 ANQGSEA. Trimming at V came to 4 bases and at J to 4 bases, leaving 7 bases not matched to a gene. This CDR3 contains 13 residues. The CDR3 DNA sequence: TGCAGCGTTGGGGGAGGGAAGGGGTACGAGCAGTACTTC. This codes for CSVGGGKGYEQYF.

This chain uses TRBV7-8 with TRBJ2-3; D is possibly TRBD2 (6 bases). The CDR3 is 15 amino acids. Germline V CDR1 and CDR2: SGHVS, FQNEAQ. The V and J ends lost 5 bases and 1 base respectively, with 13 bases between them. The CDR3 loop is CASSLMGLRTDTQYF. CDR3 sequence (DNA): TGTGCCAGCAGCCTGATGGGACTTCGCACAGATACGCAGTATTTT.